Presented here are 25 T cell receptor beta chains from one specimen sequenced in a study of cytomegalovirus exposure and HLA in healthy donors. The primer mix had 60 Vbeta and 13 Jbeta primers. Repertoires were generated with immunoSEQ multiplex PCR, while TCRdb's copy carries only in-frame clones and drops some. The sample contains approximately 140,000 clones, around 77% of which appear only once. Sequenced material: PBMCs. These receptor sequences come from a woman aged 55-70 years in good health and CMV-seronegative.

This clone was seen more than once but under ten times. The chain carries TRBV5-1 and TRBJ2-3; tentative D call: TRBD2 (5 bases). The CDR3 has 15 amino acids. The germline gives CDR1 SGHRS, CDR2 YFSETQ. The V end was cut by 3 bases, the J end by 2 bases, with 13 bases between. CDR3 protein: CASSYRSGPTDTQYF. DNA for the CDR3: TGCGCCAGCAGCTACCGGAGCGGTCCCACAGATACGCAGTATTTT.

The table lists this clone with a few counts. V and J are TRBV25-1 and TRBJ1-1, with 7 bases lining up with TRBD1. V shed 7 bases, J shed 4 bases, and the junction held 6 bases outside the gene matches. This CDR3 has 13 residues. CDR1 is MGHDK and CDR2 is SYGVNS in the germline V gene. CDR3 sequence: CASTLDRSTEAFF. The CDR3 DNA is TGTGCCAGCACCCTGGACAGGTCCACTGAAGCTTTCTTT. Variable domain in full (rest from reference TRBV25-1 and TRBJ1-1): EADIYQTPRYLVIGTGKKITLECSQTMGHDKMYWYQQDPGMELHLIHYSYGVNSTEKGDLSSESTVSRIRTEHFPLTLESARPSHTSQYLCASTLDRSTEAFFGQGTRLTVV.

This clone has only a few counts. The CDR3: CASSGQGGYGYTF. In DNA, the CDR3 is TGCGCCAGCAGCGGTCAGGGGGGCTATGGCTACACCTTC. The chain is built from TRBV5-1 and TRBJ1-2; 7 bases map to TRBD1. The CDR3 spans 13 residues. Germline lookup yields CDR1 SGHRS and CDR2 YFSETQ. J lost 4 bases, V lost 4 bases, and 4 bases had no gene match.

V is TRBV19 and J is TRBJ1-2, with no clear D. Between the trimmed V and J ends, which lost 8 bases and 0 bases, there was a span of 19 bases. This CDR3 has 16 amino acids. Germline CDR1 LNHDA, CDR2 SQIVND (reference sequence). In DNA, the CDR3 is TGTGCCAGTCGCGGATCGGACGGGGAAGCTAACTATGGCTACACCTTC. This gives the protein CASRGSDGEANYGYTF.

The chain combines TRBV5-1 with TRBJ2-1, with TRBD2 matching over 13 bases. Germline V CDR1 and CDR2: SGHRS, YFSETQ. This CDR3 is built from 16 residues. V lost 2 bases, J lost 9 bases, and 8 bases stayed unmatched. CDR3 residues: CASSLRTSGSLSEQFF. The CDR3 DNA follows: TGCGCCAGCAGCTTACGGACTAGCGGGAGTCTAAGTGAGCAGTTCTTC.

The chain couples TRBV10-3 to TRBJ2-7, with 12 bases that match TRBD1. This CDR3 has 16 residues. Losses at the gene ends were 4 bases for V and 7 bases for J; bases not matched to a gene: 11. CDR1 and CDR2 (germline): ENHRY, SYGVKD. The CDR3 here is CAISGGTGGRAGEQYF. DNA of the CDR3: TGTGCCATCAGTGGCGGGACAGGGGGCAGGGCGGGGGAGCAGTACTTC.

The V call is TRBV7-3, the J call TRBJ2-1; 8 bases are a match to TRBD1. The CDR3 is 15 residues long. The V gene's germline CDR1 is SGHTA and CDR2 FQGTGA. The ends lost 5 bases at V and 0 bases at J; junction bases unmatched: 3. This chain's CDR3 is CASSLQGGSYNEQFF. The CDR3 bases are TGTGCCAGCAGCCTACAGGGGGGCTCCTACAATGAGCAGTTCTTC.

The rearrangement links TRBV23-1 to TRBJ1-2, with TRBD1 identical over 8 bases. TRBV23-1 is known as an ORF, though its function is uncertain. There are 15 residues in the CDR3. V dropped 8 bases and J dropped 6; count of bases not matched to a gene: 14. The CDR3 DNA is TGCGCCAGCCCACTGCGGCAGGGGGCCTCCCATGGCTACACCTTC. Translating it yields CASPLRQGASHGYTF.

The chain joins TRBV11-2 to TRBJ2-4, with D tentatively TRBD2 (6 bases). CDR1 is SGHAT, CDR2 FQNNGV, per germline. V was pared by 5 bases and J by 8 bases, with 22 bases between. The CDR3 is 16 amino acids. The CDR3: CASSPGTSTLSDIQYF. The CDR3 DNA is TGTGCCAGCAGCCCCGGGACTTCTACCCTCTCGGACATTCAGTACTTC.

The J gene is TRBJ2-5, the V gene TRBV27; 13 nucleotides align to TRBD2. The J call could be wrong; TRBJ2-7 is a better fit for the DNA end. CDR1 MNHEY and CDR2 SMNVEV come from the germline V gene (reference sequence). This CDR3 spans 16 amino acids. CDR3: CASSSALAGGPIEQYF. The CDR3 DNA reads TGTGCCAGCAGTTCAGCACTAGCGGGGGGGCCAATCGAGCAGTACTTC.

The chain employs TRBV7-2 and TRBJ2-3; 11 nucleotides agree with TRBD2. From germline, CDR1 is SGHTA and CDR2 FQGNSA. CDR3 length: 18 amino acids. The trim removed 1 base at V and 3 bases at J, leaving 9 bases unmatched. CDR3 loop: CASSLGALSSGRTDTQYF. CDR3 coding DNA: TGTGCCAGCAGCTTAGGCGCCCTGTCTAGCGGGAGGACAGATACGCAGTATTTT.

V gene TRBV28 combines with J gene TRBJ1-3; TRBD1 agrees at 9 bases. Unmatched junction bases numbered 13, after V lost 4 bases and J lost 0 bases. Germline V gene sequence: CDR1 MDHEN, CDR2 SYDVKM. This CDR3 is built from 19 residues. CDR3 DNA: TGTGCCAGCAGTTCGGACAGGGGAAAAGGGTACGGCTCTGGAAACACCATATATTTT. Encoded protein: CASSSDRGKGYGSGNTIYF.

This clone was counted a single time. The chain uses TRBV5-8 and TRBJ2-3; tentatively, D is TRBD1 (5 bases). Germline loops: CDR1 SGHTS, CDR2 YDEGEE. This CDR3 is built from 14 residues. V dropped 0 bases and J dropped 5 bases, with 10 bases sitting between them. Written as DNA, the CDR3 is TGTGCCAGCAGCTTGGGGGGCTTAAGAGATACGCAGTATTTT. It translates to CASSLGGLRDTQYF.

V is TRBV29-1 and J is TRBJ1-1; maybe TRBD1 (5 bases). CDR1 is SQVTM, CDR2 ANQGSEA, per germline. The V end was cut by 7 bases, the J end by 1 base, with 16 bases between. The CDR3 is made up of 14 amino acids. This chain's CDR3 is CSGTQGRSNTEAFF. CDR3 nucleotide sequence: TGCAGCGGGACCCAGGGTAGATCGAACACTGAAGCTTTCTTT. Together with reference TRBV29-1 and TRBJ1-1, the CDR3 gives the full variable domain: SAVISQKPSRDICQRGTSLTIQCQVDSQVTMMFWYRQQPGQSLTLIATANQGSEATYESGFVIDKFPISRPNLTFSTLTVSNMSPEDSSIYLCSGTQGRSNTEAFFGQGTRLTVV.

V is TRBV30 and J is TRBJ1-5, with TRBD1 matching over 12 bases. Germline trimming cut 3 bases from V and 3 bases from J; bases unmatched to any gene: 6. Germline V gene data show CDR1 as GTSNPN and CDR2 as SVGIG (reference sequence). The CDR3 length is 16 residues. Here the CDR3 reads CAWSTGTGGLNQPQHF. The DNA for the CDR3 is TGTGCCTGGAGCACCGGGACAGGGGGCCTCAATCAGCCCCAGCATTTT.

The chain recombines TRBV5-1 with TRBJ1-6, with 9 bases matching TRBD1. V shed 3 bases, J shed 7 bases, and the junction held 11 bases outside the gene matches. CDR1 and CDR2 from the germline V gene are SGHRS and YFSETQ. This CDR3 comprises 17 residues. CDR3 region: CASSSEQGAPGNSPLHF. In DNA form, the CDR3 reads TGCGCCAGCAGCTCGGAACAGGGGGCGCCGGGGAATTCACCCCTCCACTTT.

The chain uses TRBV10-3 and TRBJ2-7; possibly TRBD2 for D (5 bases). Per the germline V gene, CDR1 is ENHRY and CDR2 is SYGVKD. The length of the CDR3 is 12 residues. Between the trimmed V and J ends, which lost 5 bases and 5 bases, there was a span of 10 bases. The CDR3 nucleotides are TGTGCCATCAGTCCAGGAGGAAACGAGCAGTACTTC. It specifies CAISPGGNEQYF.

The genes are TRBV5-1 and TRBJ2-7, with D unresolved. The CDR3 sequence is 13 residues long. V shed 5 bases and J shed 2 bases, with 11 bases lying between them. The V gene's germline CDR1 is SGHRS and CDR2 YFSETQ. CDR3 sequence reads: CASSDSGPYEQYF. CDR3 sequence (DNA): TGCGCCAGCAGTGACTCGGGTCCCTACGAGCAGTACTTC. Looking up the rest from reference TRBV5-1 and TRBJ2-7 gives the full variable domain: KAGVTQTPRYLIKTRGQQVTLSCSPISGHRSVSWYQQTPGQGLQFLFEYFSETQRNKGNFPGRFSGRQFSNSRSEMNVSTLELGDSALYLCASSDSGPYEQYFGPGTRLTVT.

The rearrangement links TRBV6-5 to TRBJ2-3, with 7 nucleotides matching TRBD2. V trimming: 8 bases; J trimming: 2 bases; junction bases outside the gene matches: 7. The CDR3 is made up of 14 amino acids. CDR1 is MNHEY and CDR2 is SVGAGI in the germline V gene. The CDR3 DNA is TGTGCCAGCGGGGCTAGCGGAAACACAGATACGCAGTATTTT. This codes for CASGASGNTDTQYF.

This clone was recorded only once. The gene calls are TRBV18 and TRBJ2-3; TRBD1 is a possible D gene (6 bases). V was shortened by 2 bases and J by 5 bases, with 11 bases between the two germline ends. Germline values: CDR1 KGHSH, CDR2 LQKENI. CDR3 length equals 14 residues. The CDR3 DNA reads TGTGCCAGCTCACCAAACCAGGGGAGAGATACGCAGTATTTT. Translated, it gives CASSPNQGRDTQYF.

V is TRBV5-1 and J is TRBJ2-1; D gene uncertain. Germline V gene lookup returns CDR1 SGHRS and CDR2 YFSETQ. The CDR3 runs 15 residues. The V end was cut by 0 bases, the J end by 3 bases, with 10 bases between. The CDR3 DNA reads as TGCGCCAGCAGCTTGGGAGGTTTGGGCTACAATGAGCAGTTCTTC. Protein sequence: CASSLGGLGYNEQFF.

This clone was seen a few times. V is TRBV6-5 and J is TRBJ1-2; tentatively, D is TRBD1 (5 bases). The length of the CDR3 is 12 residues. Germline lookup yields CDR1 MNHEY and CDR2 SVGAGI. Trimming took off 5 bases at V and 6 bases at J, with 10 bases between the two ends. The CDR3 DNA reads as TGTGCCAGCAGTGCAGGGAGGAATGGCTACACCTTC. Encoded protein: CASSAGRNGYTF.

The CDR3 DNA reads TGTGCCAGCAGTGAATATAAGTACTCCCAGGCGTTCTTC. Translated: CASSEYKYSQAFF. The chain combines TRBV25-1 with TRBJ2-1, with D unclear. CDR3 length equals 13 residues. CDR1 is MGHDK and CDR2 is SYGVNS in the germline V gene. V dropped 0 bases and J dropped 15 bases, with 15 bases sitting between them. Variable domain in full (rest from reference TRBV25-1 and TRBJ2-1): EADIYQTPRYLVIGTGKKITLECSQTMGHDKMYWYQQDPGMELHLIHYSYGVNSTEKGDLSSESTVSRIRTEHFPLTLESARPSHTSQYLCASSEYKYSQAFFGPGTRLTVL.

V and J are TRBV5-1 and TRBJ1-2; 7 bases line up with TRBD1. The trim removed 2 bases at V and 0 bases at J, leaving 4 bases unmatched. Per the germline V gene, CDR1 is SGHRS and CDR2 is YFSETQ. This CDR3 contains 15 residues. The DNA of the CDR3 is TGCGCCAGCAGCTTAGCAGGGGGAACTAACTATGGCTACACCTTC. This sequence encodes CASSLAGGTNYGYTF.

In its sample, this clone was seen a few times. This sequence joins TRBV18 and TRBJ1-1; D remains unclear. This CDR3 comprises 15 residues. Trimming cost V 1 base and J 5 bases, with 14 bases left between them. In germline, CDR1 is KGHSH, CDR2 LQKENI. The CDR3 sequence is CASSPQAGIDTEAFF. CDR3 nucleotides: TGTGCCAGCTCACCACAAGCGGGGATCGATACTGAAGCTTTCTTT.